This TCR beta chain was sequenced for a study of identical twins. Study observations and caveats: With beta out-of-frame sequences, excess sharing by twins was weaker. Excess low generation probability was seen in twin-shared out-of-frame alpha sequences. Out-of-frame sharing of TCR alpha in monozygotic twins was underestimated by models.

To note about this clonotype: The antigen is unknown.

Using its own MiXCR run on the 5' RACE reads, TCRdb lists one record per CDR3 protein. This sample has about 530,000 distinct CDR3 sequences, with approximately 20% found just once. From germline, CDR1 is MGHRA and CDR2 YSYEKL. With 0 bases clipped from V and 7 bases from J, the junction kept 5 bases outside the gene matches. This CDR3 is 14 amino acids long. Another study also made use of these data, one on yellow fever vaccine responses in identical twins.

The TCR sequence derives from a woman aged 18-29 years in good health. The sample taken for sequencing was CD4+ T cells sorted from blood. The V call is TRBV4-1, the J call TRBJ2-7; 8 bases are shared with TRBD2. CDR3 protein: CASSQDAGGREQYF. Here the CDR3 DNA reads TGCGCCAGCAGCCAAGATGCGGGAGGCCGAGAGCAGTACTTC.